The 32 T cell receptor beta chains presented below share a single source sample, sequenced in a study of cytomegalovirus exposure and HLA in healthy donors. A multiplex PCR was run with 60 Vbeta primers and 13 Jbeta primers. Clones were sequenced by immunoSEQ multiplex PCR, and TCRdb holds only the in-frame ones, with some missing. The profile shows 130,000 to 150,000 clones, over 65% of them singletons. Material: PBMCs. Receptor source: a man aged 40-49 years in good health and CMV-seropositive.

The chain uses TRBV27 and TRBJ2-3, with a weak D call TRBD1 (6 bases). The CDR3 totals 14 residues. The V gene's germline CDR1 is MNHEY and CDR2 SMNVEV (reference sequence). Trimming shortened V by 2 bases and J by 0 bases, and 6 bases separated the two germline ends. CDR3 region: CASSLTGSTDTQYF. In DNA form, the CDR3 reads TGTGCCAGCAGTTTAACAGGGAGCACAGATACGCAGTATTTT.

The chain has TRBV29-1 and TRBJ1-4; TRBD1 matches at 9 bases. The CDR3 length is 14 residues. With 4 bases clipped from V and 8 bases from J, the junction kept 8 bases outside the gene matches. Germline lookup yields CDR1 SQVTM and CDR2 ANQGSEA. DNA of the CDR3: TGCAGCGTTGCCCCCGGGACAGGGTACGAAAAACTGTTTTTT. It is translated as CSVAPGTGYEKLFF.

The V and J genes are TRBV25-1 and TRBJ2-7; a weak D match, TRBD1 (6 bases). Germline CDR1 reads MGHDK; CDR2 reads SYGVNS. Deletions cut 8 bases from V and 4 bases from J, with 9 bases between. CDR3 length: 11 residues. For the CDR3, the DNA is TGTGCCAGCCGGGACAATTACGAGCAGTACTTC. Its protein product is CASRDNYEQYF.

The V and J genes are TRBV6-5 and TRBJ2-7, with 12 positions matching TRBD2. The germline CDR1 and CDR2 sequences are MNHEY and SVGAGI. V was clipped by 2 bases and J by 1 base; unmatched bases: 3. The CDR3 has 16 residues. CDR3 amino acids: CASSYGLAGISYEQYF. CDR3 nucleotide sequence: TGTGCCAGCAGTTACGGACTAGCGGGAATTTCCTACGAGCAGTACTTC.

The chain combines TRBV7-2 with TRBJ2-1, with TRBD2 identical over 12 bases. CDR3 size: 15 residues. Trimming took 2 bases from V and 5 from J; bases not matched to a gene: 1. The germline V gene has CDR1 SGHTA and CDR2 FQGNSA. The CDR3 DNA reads TGTGCCAGCAGCTTAAGACTAGCGGGAGACAATGAGCAGTTCTTC. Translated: CASSLRLAGDNEQFF.

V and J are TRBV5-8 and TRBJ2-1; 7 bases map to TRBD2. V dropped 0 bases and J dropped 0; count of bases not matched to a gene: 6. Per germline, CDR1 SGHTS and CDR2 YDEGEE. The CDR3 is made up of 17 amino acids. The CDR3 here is CASSLASGKSSYNEQFF. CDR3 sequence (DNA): TGTGCCAGCAGCTTGGCTAGCGGCAAAAGCTCCTACAATGAGCAGTTCTTC.

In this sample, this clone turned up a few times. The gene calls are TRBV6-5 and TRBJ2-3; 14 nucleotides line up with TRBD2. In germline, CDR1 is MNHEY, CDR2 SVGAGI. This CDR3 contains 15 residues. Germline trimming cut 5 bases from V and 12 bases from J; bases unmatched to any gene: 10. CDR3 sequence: CASSHAGTSGSIQYF. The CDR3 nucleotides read TGTGCCAGCAGTCACGCCGGGACTAGCGGGAGTATACAGTATTTT.

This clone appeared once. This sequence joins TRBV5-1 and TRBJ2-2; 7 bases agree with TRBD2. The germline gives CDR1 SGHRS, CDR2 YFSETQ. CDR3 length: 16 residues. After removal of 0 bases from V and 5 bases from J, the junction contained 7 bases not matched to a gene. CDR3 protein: CASSLVAGEGTGELFF. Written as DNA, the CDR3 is TGCGCCAGCAGCTTGGTTGCGGGAGAGGGAACCGGGGAGCTGTTTTTT.

Here the CDR3 DNA reads TGTGCCAGCATTGGGGGGGACAGGGGTCTTTCCACAGATACGCAGTATTTT. It translates to CASIGGDRGLSTDTQYF. The rearrangement uses TRBV2 and TRBJ2-3; 10 bases map to TRBD1. The CDR3 extends over 17 amino acids. V lost 7 bases to trimming and J lost 2 bases; unmatched junction nucleotides: 12. CDR1 SNHLY and CDR2 FYNNEI come from the germline V gene.

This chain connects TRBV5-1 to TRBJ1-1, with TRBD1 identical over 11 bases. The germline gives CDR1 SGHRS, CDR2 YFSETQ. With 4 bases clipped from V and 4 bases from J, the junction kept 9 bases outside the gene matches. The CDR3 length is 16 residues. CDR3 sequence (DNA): TGCGCCAGCAGCCCACGGACAGGGGGCGCGGGCACTGAAGCTTTCTTT. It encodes CASSPRTGGAGTEAFF.

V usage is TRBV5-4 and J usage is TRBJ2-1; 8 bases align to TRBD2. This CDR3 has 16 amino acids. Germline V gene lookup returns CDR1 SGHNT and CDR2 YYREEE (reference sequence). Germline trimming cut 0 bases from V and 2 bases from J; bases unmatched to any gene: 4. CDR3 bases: TGTGCCAGCAGCTTGGTCAGCGGGGGTGCCTACAATGAGCAGTTCTTC. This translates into CASSLVSGGAYNEQFF. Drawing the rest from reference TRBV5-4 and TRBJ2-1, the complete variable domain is ETGVTQSPTHLIKTRGQQVTLRCSSQSGHNTVSWYQQALGQGPQFIFQYYREEENGRGNFPPRFSGLQFPNYSSELNVNALELDDSALYLCASSLVSGGAYNEQFFGPGTRLTVL.

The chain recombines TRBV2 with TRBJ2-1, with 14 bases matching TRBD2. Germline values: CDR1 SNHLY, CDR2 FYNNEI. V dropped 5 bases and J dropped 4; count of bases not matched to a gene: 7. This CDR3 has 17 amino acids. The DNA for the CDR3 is TGTGCCAGCAGTACAGGACTAGCGGGAGGATGGTACAATGAGCAGTTCTTC. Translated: CASSTGLAGGWYNEQFF.

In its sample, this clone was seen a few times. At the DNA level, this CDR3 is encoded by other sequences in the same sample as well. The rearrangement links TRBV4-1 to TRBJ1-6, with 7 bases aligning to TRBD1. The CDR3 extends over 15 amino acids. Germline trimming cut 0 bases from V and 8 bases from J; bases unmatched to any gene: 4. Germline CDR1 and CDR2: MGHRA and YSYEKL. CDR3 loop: CASSQEKGADSPLHF. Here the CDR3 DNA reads TGCGCCAGCAGCCAAGAAAAGGGGGCAGATTCACCCCTCCACTTT.

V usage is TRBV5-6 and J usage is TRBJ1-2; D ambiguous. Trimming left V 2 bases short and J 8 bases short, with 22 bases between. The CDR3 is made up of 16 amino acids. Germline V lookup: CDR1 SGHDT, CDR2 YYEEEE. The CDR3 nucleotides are TGTGCCAGCAGCTTTACAGAAACTGTCTACGTGGTAGGCTACACCTTC. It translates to CASSFTETVYVVGYTF. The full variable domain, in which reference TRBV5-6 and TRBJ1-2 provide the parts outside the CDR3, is DAGVTQSPTHLIKTRGQQVTLRCSPKSGHDTVSWYQQALGQGPQFIFQYYEEEERQRGNFPDRFSGHQFPNYSSELNVNALLLGDSALYLCASSFTETVYVVGYTFGSGTRLTVV.

Here the CDR3 DNA reads TGTGCCAGCAGTTATCTCACTGAAGCTTTCTTT. This sequence encodes CASSYLTEAFF. The chain links TRBV6-5 to TRBJ1-1; D unclear. Germline V gives CDR1 MNHEY, CDR2 SVGAGI. The V gene lost 3 bases and the J gene lost 4 bases, with 3 bases spanning the gap. The CDR3 is 11 amino acids.

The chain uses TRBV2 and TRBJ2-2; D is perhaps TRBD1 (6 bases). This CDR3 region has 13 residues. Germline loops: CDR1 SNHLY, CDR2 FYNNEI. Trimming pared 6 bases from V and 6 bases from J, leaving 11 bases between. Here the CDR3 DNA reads TGTGCCAGCAGACTCACAGGGTCCGGGGAGCTGTTTTTT. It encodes CASRLTGSGELFF.

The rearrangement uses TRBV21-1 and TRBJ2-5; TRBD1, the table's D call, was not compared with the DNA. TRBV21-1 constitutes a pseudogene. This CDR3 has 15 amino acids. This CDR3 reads CASSSLKGPQETQYF. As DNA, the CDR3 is TGTGCCAGCAGCTCACTGAAGGGGCCCCAAGAGACCCAGTACTTC.

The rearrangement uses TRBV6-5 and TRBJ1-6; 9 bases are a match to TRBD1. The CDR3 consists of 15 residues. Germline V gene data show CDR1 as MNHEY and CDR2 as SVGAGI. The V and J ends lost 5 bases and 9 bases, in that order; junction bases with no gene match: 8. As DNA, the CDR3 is TGTGCCAGCAGTACACAGGGGGCGATGAGTTCACCCCTCCACTTT. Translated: CASSTQGAMSSPLHF.

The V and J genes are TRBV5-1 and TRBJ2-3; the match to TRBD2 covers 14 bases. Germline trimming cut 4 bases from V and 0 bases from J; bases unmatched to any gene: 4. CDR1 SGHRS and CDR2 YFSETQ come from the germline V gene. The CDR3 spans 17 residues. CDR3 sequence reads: CASSPGLAGVSTDTQYF. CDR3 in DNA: TGCGCCAGCAGCCCGGGACTAGCGGGAGTGAGCACAGATACGCAGTATTTT.

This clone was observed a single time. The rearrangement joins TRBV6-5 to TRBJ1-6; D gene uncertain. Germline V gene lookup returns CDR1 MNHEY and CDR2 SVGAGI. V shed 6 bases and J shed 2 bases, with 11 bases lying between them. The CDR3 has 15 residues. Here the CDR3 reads CASRRGLAYNSPLHF. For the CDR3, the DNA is TGTGCCAGCAGGCGAGGGCTGGCCTATAATTCACCCCTCCACTTT.

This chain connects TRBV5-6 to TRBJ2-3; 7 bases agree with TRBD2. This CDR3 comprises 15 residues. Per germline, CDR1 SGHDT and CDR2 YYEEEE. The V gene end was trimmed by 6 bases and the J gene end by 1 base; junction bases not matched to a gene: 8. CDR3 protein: CASTPGRVGTDTQYF. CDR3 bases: TGTGCCAGCACCCCTGGGAGGGTGGGCACAGATACGCAGTATTTT.

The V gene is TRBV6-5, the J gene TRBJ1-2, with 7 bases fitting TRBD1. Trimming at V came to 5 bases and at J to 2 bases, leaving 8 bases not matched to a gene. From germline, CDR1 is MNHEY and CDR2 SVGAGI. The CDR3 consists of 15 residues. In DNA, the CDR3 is TGTGCCAGCAGTAACCGACAGGGCGGCAACTATGGCTACACCTTC. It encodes CASSNRQGGNYGYTF.

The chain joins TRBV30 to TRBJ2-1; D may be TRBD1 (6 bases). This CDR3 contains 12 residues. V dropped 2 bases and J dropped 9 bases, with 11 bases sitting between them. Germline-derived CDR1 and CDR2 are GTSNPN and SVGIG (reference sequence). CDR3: CAWSQGSGEQFF. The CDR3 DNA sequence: TGTGCCTGGAGTCAGGGGTCGGGTGAGCAGTTCTTC.

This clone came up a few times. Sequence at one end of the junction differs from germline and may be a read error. This CDR3 reads CASSQDLQGRVF. CDR3 DNA: TGTGCCAGCAGCCAAGATCTCCAGGGAAGGGTATTC. The rearrangement links TRBV14 to TRBJ2-3; maybe TRBD1 (5 bases). The CDR3 sequence is 12 residues long. Germline CDR1 is SGHDN and CDR2 is FVKESK.

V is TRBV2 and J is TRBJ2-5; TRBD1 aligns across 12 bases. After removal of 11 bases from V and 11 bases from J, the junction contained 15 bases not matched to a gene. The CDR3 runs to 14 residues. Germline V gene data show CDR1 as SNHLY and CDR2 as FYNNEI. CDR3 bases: TGTGCCTGTGCCCCGGGACAGGGGGCGGATGAGCAGTACTTC. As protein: CACAPGQGADEQYF.

In nucleotides, the CDR3 is TGTGCTAGTGGTTTTTGGACGGGGGAAAACGCAGGGGAGCTGTTTTTT. It codes for CASGFWTGENAGELFF. The genes are TRBV12-5 and TRBJ2-2; perhaps TRBD2 as D (6 bases). V dropped 3 bases and J dropped 8 bases, with 19 bases sitting between them. Germline loops: CDR1 LGHNT, CDR2 FRNRAP. This CDR3 has 16 amino acids.

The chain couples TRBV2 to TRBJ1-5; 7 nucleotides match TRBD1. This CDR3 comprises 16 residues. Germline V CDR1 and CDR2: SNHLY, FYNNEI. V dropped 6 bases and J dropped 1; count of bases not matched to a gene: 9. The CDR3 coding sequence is TGTGCCAGCAGGCGGCGACAGGGAAAAAGCAATCAGCCCCAGCATTTT. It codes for CASRRRQGKSNQPQHF.

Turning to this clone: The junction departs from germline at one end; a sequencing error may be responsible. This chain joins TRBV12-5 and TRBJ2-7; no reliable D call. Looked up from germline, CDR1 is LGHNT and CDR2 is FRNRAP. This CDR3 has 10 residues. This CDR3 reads CASGPRNPLF. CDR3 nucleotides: TGTGCTAGTGGTCCTAGAAACCCTCTCTTC.

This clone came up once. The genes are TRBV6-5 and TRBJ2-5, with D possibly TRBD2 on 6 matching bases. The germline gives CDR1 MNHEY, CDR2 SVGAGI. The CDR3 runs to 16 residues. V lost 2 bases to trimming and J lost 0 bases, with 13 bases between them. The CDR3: CASSYERAANQETQYF. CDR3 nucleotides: TGTGCCAGCAGTTACGAGCGGGCCGCTAACCAAGAGACCCAGTACTTC.

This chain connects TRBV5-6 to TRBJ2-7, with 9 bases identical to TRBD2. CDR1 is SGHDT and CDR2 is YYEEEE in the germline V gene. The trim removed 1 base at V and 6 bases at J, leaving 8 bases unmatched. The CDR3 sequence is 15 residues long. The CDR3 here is CASSLSLAGKGEQYF. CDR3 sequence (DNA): TGTGCCAGCAGCTTGAGTCTAGCGGGAAAGGGCGAGCAGTACTTC.

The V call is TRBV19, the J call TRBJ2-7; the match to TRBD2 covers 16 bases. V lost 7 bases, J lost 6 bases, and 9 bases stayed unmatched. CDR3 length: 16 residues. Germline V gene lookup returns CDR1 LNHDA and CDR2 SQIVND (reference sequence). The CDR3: CASKGGLAGGSGEQYF. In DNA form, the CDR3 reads TGTGCCAGTAAAGGGGGACTAGCGGGAGGGTCTGGCGAGCAGTACTTC.

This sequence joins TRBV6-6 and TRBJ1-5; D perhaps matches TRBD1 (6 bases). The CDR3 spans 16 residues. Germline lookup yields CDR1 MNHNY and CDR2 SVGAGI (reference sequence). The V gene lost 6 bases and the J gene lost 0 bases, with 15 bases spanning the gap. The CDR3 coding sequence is TGTGCCAGCAGCGAGACAGGATACTATAGCAATCAGCCCCAGCATTTT. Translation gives CASSETGYYSNQPQHF.